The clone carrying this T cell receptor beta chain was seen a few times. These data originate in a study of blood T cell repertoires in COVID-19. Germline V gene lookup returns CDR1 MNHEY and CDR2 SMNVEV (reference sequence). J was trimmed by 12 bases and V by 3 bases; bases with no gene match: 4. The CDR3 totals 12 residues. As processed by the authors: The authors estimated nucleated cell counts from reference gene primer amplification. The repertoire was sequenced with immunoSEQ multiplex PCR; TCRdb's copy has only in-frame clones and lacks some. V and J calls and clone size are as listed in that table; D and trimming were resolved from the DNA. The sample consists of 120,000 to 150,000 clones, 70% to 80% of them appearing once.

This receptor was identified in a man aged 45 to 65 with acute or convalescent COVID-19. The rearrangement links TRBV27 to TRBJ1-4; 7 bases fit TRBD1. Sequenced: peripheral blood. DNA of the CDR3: TGTGCCAGCAGTTTCCCTGGACAGGAACTGTTTTTT. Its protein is CASSFPGQELFF.